This TCR beta chain was sequenced during a study of cytomegalovirus exposure and HLA in healthy donors. Study-level background: Membership in the Caucasian-associated ancestry cluster was found for around four fifths of nearly 400 genotyped donors.

Regarding this clone: Its specificity is unknown.

Study-level points and caveats: The likely origin of a cluster of highly shared sequence variants was a sequencing artifact. A missense DCLRE1C variant was associated with V- and J-gene trimming of TCR beta chains in a later analysis, and an independent cohort replicated the association. Sequences of the TCR beta chain were said to predict the HLA-A and HLA-B alleles of most subjects accurately.

Amplification used 60 Vbeta primers and 13 Jbeta primers. Clones were read by immunoSEQ multiplex PCR, and TCRdb kept only the in-frame ones, dropping some. The sample yields fewer than 250,000 clones, roughly 80% seen once. The trim removed 0 bases at V and 6 bases at J, leaving 10 bases unmatched. From germline, CDR1 is SGHDT and CDR2 YYEEEE. CDR3 length: 16 amino acids. This clonotype was obtained from a man aged 25-45 years in good health and CMV-seronegative. V and J are TRBV5-6 and TRBJ2-7, with 9 bases lining up with TRBD2. Sequenced: PBMCs. CDR3 residues: CASSLVRRGGDSEQYF. The DNA of the CDR3 is TGTGCCAGCAGCTTGGTGCGGCGGGGGGGCGACAGCGAGCAGTACTTC. The variable domain in full, with the rest retrieved from reference TRBV5-6 and TRBJ2-7, is DAGVTQSPTHLIKTRGQQVTLRCSPKSGHDTVSWYQQALGQGPQFIFQYYEEEERQRGNFPDRFSGHQFPNYSSELNVNALLLGDSALYLCASSLVRRGGDSEQYFGPGTRLTVT.